These 28 T cell receptor beta chains were sequenced from one sample in a study of cytomegalovirus exposure and HLA in healthy donors. The primer mix had 60 Vbeta and 13 Jbeta primers. Clones were read by immunoSEQ multiplex PCR, and TCRdb kept only the in-frame ones, dropping some. The sample comprises around 91,000 clones, 78% of which are singletons, and 4% to 5.5% rests with the top ten. The sequencing sample was made of PBMCs. These receptors were taken from a male donor in good health and CMV-seropositive.

This clone was recorded a few times. The chain couples TRBV7-6 to TRBJ1-2; 10 bases line up with TRBD1. Germline assignment: CDR1 SGHVS and CDR2 FNYEAQ. This CDR3 is 15 amino acids long. V was clipped by 4 bases and J by 7 bases; unmatched bases: 9. The CDR3 region has the DNA TGTGCCAGCAGCTCCGACGACAGGGGGCTCGGTGGCTACACCTTC. This codes for CASSSDDRGLGGYTF.

The chain links TRBV30 to TRBJ1-4, with D possibly TRBD1 on 6 matching bases. The CDR3 is made up of 14 amino acids. The germline V gene has CDR1 GTSNPN and CDR2 SVGIG (reference sequence). V was cut by 7 bases and J by 7 bases, with 19 bases left in between. CDR3 DNA sequence: TGTGCCTACAGAAACAGGGTTGTGTTTGAAAAACTGTTTTTT. Its translation is CAYRNRVVFEKLFF.

The CDR3 reads CASKGVNREGHNEQFF. The CDR3 DNA sequence: TGTGCCAGCAAGGGGGTGAACAGGGAGGGACACAATGAGCAGTTCTTC. The chain links TRBV2 to TRBJ2-1; perhaps TRBD2 as D (7 bases). The CDR3 loop spans 16 amino acids. CDR1 is SNHLY and CDR2 is FYNNEI in the germline V gene. The V end was cut by 7 bases, the J end by 5 bases, with 21 bases between.

About this clone itself: The junction shows a germline mismatch at one end, possibly a read error. The rearrangement uses TRBV7-9 and TRBJ1-1; a possible D gene is TRBD1 (6 bases). Germline CDR1 and CDR2: SEHNR and FQNEAQ (reference sequence). This CDR3 comprises 13 residues. CDR3 amino acids: CSSSLGAATEAFF. The CDR3 coding sequence is TGTTCCAGCAGCTTGGGGGCCGCCACTGAAGCTTTCTTT.

The CDR3 reads CASVKRDTGELFF. The CDR3 bases are TGTGCCAGCGTCAAGCGGGATACCGGGGAGCTGTTTTTT. The genes are TRBV11-2 and TRBJ2-2; 7 bases are a match to TRBD2. V shed 8 bases and J 5 bases; nucleotides not matched to a gene: 5. Germline CDR1 SGHAT, CDR2 FQNNGV. This CDR3 is 13 amino acids long.

The chain links TRBV5-5 to TRBJ2-5; 7 positions agree with TRBD2. The J segment lost 4 bases and the V segment lost 3 bases, leaving 3 bases of the junction unmatched. The germline V gene has CDR1 SGHKS and CDR2 YYEKEE (reference sequence). The CDR3 has 13 residues. CDR3 DNA: TGTGCCAGCAGCTCGGGGACTACAGAGACCCAGTACTTC. This translates into CASSSGTTETQYF.

The rearrangement links TRBV19 to TRBJ2-1, with TRBD2 matching 7 bases. The CDR3 covers 16 residues. Germline CDR1 reads LNHDA; CDR2 reads SQIVND (reference sequence). With V trimmed by 3 bases and J by 2 bases, 7 bases remained unmatched. The CDR3 DNA reads TGTGCCAGTAGTATGACACGGGGGGTCCCCTACAATGAGCAGTTCTTC. Translating it yields CASSMTRGVPYNEQFF. Looking up the rest from reference TRBV19 and TRBJ2-1 gives the full variable domain: DGGITQSPKYLFRKEGQNVTLSCEQNLNHDAMYWYRQDPGQGLRLIYYSQIVNDFQKGDIAEGYSVSREKKESFPLTVTSAQKNPTAFYLCASSMTRGVPYNEQFFGPGTRLTVL.

This sequence joins TRBV19 and TRBJ1-2; 10 bases are a match to TRBD1. V dropped 8 bases and J dropped 4; count of bases not matched to a gene: 10. This CDR3 contains 15 residues. From germline, CDR1 is LNHDA and CDR2 SQIVND (reference sequence). CDR3 nucleotide sequence: TGTGCCAGTTTCCGACAGGGGGCGACGCTCTATGGCTACACCTTC. This encodes CASFRQGATLYGYTF.

This clone was detected only once. The V call is TRBV27, the J call TRBJ1-4, with 8 positions matching TRBD1. The CDR3 has 17 amino acids. From germline, CDR1 is MNHEY and CDR2 SMNVEV (reference sequence). V gave up 4 bases and J gave up 0 bases; unmatched junction bases: 7. CDR3 coding DNA: TGTGCCAGCAGTTCTCAGCAGGGGGCTGCAACTAATGAAAAACTGTTTTTT. As protein: CASSSQQGAATNEKLFF.

V is TRBV11-1 and J is TRBJ1-6, with TRBD1 identical over 7 bases. CDR3 size: 16 residues. Per germline, CDR1 SGHAT and CDR2 FQDESV (reference sequence). Losses at the gene ends were 5 bases for V and 5 bases for J; bases not matched to a gene: 9. The chain's CDR3 is CASSVTRTGNNSPLHF. CDR3 bases: TGTGCCAGCAGCGTAACGAGGACAGGAAATAATTCACCCCTCCACTTT. Drawing the rest from reference TRBV11-1 and TRBJ1-6, the complete variable domain is EAEVAQSPRYKITEKSQAVAFWCDPISGHATLYWYRQILGQGPELLVQFQDESVVDDSQLPKDRFSAERLKGVDSTLKIQPAELGDSAMYLCASSVTRTGNNSPLHFGNGTRLTVT.

This clone was counted between two and nine times. The chain recombines TRBV9 with TRBJ1-4, with 8 bases fitting TRBD1. J was trimmed by 0 bases and V by 3 bases; bases with no gene match: 1. This CDR3 region has 15 residues. Germline CDR1 SGDLS, CDR2 YYNGEE. The CDR3 region has the DNA TGTGCCAGCAGCGAGGGACAGGCAACTAATGAAAAACTGTTTTTT. This gives the protein CASSEGQATNEKLFF.

This clone was seen a single time. The chain has TRBV19 and TRBJ1-5, with D unclear. V lost 5 bases to trimming and J lost 0 bases, with 11 bases between them. CDR3 size: 15 residues. In germline, CDR1 is LNHDA, CDR2 SQIVND (reference sequence). The CDR3 DNA reads TGTGCCAGTAGTGAGTTCAGGTATAGCAATCAGCCCCAGCATTTT. Encoded protein: CASSEFRYSNQPQHF.

The chain combines TRBV5-1 with TRBJ2-1; 11 bases align to TRBD2. The V segment lost 5 bases and the J segment 9 bases; nucleotides outside the gene matches: 13. Germline values: CDR1 SGHRS, CDR2 YFSETQ. The CDR3 totals 16 residues. The CDR3 nucleotides read TGCGCCAGCAGTTTCCCCGGGACTAGCGGTTTTCGTGAGCAGTTCTTC. It encodes CASSFPGTSGFREQFF.

The chain has TRBV7-9 and TRBJ1-2, with 7 positions matching TRBD1. Germline V gives CDR1 SEHNR, CDR2 FQNEAQ (reference sequence). Trimming took 3 bases from V and 3 from J; bases not matched to a gene: 7. CDR3 size: 15 residues. CDR3 loop: CASSFIGGDYYGYTF. CDR3 DNA: TGTGCCAGCAGCTTTATAGGGGGCGATTACTATGGCTACACCTTC.

The V call is TRBV6-5, the J call TRBJ2-1, with D possibly TRBD2 on 6 matching bases. Trimming removed 4 bases at V and 5 bases at J, with 18 bases between. This CDR3 has 16 amino acids. In germline, CDR1 is MNHEY, CDR2 SVGAGI. The chain's CDR3 is CASSFLLGTSNNEQFF. In nucleotides, the CDR3 is TGTGCCAGCAGTTTCCTACTTGGGACTTCTAACAATGAGCAGTTCTTC.

This clone was counted between two and nine times. The chain employs TRBV11-2 and TRBJ1-3; TRBD1 matches 12 bases. Trimming at V came to 2 bases and at J to 2 bases, leaving 4 bases not matched to a gene. The length of the CDR3 is 17 residues. Germline V CDR1 and CDR2: SGHAT, FQNNGV. CDR3 sequence (DNA): TGTGCCAGCAGCTTAAGGGACAGGGGGCTGACTGGAAACACCATATATTTT. Protein sequence: CASSLRDRGLTGNTIYF.

The chain couples TRBV28 to TRBJ2-7; 11 bases are a match to TRBD1. CDR1 MDHEN and CDR2 SYDVKM come from the germline V gene. CDR3 size: 16 residues. V was pared by 6 bases and J by 2 bases, with 9 bases of the junction left unmatched. The chain's CDR3 is CASSGDRGYRPYEQYF. CDR3 DNA sequence: TGTGCCAGCAGCGGGGACAGGGGGTACCGTCCCTACGAGCAGTACTTC.

This clone was counted a few times. The gene calls are TRBV10-2 and TRBJ1-1, with 8 bases aligning to TRBD1. From germline, CDR1 is WSHSY and CDR2 SAAADI. The CDR3 is made up of 14 amino acids. V dropped 6 bases and J dropped 3; count of bases not matched to a gene: 6. CDR3 nucleotides: TGCGCCAGCAGACGGACAGGGACCGACACTGAAGCTTTCTTT. Translating gives CASRRTGTDTEAFF.

This rearrangement joins TRBV30 to TRBJ2-7, with 14 bases fitting TRBD2. Germline-derived CDR1 and CDR2 are GTSNPN and SVGIG (reference sequence). The CDR3 extends over 14 amino acids. V lost 5 bases, J lost 12 bases, and 12 bases stayed unmatched. DNA for the CDR3: TGTGCCTGGGCAGCGGGACTAGCGGGAGAATTCCTGTACTTC. Translation: CAWAAGLAGEFLYF.

The chain combines TRBV7-2 with TRBJ2-7; 11 nucleotides line up with TRBD2. After removal of 1 base from V and 7 bases from J, the junction contained 6 bases not matched to a gene. This CDR3 spans 15 amino acids. CDR1 SGHTA and CDR2 FQGNSA come from the germline V gene. CDR3 protein: CASSLDLAGGLEQYF. As DNA, the CDR3 is TGTGCCAGCAGCTTAGATCTAGCGGGGGGCCTAGAGCAGTACTTC.

V is TRBV27 and J is TRBJ1-6; D uncertain. This CDR3 comprises 15 residues. The V end lost 7 bases, the J end lost 10 bases, and 20 bases lay between the germline ends. CDR1 is MNHEY and CDR2 is SMNVEV in the germline V gene (reference sequence). The CDR3 here is CASTPLGRARSPLHF. CDR3 DNA sequence: TGTGCCAGCACGCCCCTGGGGAGGGCTAGGTCACCCCTCCACTTT.

This clone was counted a single time. J is TRBJ2-6 and V is TRBV18; 9 bases are a match to TRBD1. J lost 1 base, V lost 3 bases, and 10 bases had no gene match. Germline values: CDR1 KGHSH, CDR2 LQKENI. This CDR3 spans 19 amino acids. The chain's CDR3 is CASSPKTGTGTSGANVLTF. The CDR3 region has the DNA TGTGCCAGCTCACCTAAAACCGGGACAGGGACTTCTGGGGCCAACGTCCTGACTTTC. The full variable domain, in which reference TRBV18 and TRBJ2-6 provide the parts outside the CDR3, is NAGVMQNPRHLVRRRGQEARLRCSPMKGHSHVYWYRQLPEEGLKFMVYLQKENIIDESGMPKERFSAEFPKEGPSILRIQQVVRGDSAAYFCASSPKTGTGTSGANVLTFGAGSRLTVL.

The J gene is TRBJ1-5, the V gene TRBV28; the D gene is possibly TRBD1 (5 bases). Germline lookup yields CDR1 MDHEN and CDR2 SYDVKM. This CDR3 comprises 13 residues. The germline V and J ends were trimmed by 4 bases and 2 bases, with 6 bases remaining between them. The CDR3 DNA reads TGTGCCAGCAGTTGGGGGGGCAATCAGCCCCAGCATTTT. Translated, it gives CASSWGGNQPQHF. The full variable domain, completed using reference TRBV28 and TRBJ1-5, is DVKVTQSSRYLVKRTGEKVFLECVQDMDHENMFWYRQDPGLGLRLIYFSYDVKMKEKGDIPEGYSVSREKKERFSLILESASTNQTSMYLCASSWGGNQPQHFGDGTRLSIL.

The chain is built from TRBV7-9 and TRBJ1-4, with D unclear. The CDR3 is made up of 14 amino acids. Germline CDR1 reads SEHNR; CDR2 reads FQNEAQ (reference sequence). V was trimmed by 4 bases and J by 5 bases, leaving 11 bases between them. For the CDR3, the DNA is TGTGCCAGCAGCTCGGACGGGGAAAATGAAAAACTGTTTTTT. Translated: CASSSDGENEKLFF.

The chain carries TRBV7-2 and TRBJ2-3; 7 nucleotides agree with TRBD2. Per the germline V gene, CDR1 is SGHTA and CDR2 is FQGNSA. This CDR3 spans 15 amino acids. After removal of 2 bases from V and 2 bases from J, the junction contained 4 bases not matched to a gene. The CDR3 loop is CASSLIAGFTDTQYF. The DNA of the CDR3 is TGTGCCAGCAGCTTAATAGCGGGTTTCACAGATACGCAGTATTTT.

The V call is TRBV28, the J call TRBJ1-2, with D perhaps TRBD1 (5 bases). Germline assignment: CDR1 MDHEN and CDR2 SYDVKM. Trimming stripped 7 bases from V and 7 bases from J, with 16 bases between. The CDR3 is 13 residues long. The CDR3 sequence: CASKNRGVGGYTF. DNA of the CDR3: TGTGCCAGCAAAAACCGGGGGGTGGGTGGCTACACCTTC.

The chain links TRBV29-1 to TRBJ1-5; D is ambiguous. V lost 1 base and J 4 bases, leaving 8 bases between the germline ends. From germline, CDR1 is SQVTM and CDR2 ANQGSEA. This CDR3 has 13 amino acids. CDR3 sequence reads: CSVEGGGNQPQHF. In DNA, the CDR3 is TGCAGCGTTGAAGGCGGAGGTAATCAGCCCCAGCATTTT.

The V call is TRBV18, the J call TRBJ1-2; D remains unclear. The CDR3 is 14 amino acids. Trimming removed 3 bases at V and 2 bases at J, with 10 bases between. Per the germline V gene, CDR1 is KGHSH and CDR2 is LQKENI. The DNA of the CDR3 is TGTGCCAGCTCACCGTATACACAGAACTATGGCTACACCTTC. Encoded protein: CASSPYTQNYGYTF.